Reported below is one TCR beta chain. This clone was recorded a few times. Which antigen it targets is not known. No qualities accompany the bases; no much larger clone lies one base away. This record comes from a study of beta chain features in type 1 diabetes (dated by TCRdb to the late 2010s). Turning to the overall study: Patients and healthy donors did not differ in mean age, gender distribution, total cell number or subset yield. A total of some 100,000,000 sorted cells were examined across all samples, and the number of cells per subset was strongly correlated with RNA yield. The study compared the TCRB repertoires of sorted circulating CD4+ T cell subsets in recently diagnosed type 1 diabetes patients with those in matched healthy donors. Regulatory and stem cell-like memory subsets were isolated from only 8 patients and about 8 healthy donors, whereas naive and central memory subsets came from all 30 or so donors. What the authors observed across the whole study: Because the HLA sub-analyses included only small numbers of individuals, any influence of HLA type on TCRB rearrangement was left unresolved. Naive, central memory and regulatory TCRB repertoires appeared to be more alike among patients than among healthy donors. PCR might favor shorter templates, but patient and control samples were amplified and corrected together, so any skew would affect both groups equally. A moderate but significant shortening of TCRB CDR3 length was observed in type 1 diabetes patients in all four CD4+ subsets. Patients with type 1 diabetes made fewer insertions and deleted more nucleotides at VDJ recombination sites, implying thymic rearrangement abnormalities. Sequencing cDNA rather than genomic DNA could over-represent highly expressing activated cells, although activation and CD3 levels did not differ between groups.

The High Capacity cDNA Reverse Transcription Kit was used to reverse transcribe all of the isolated RNA, meaning that expressed TCRB transcripts were what got sequenced. Deep immunoSEQ sequencing was performed on naive, central memory and regulatory T cell samples, with an average of about 3.57 million total reads per sample. Sorted cells were lysed in RLT buffer, and RNA was extracted using DNase-treated RNeasy Micro or Mini kits according to cell number. Each cell subset was processed on its own to prevent cross-contamination, while patient and healthy donor samples were processed together. The immunoSEQ multiplex PCR was used to amplify TCRB sequences from cDNA, yielding 87-bp fragments that span the CDR3 region. Sequencing of the amplicons was performed on the Illumina HiSeq platform. In the original analysis: Synthetic template baselines were used to correct PCR bias computationally, reads within Hamming distance 2 were collapsed, and singletons that could not be merged were discarded. By aligning reads against IMGT, V, D and J genes, CDR3 length, and insertions or deletions at six rearrangement sites were assigned. Within each subset, clonotype counts were normalized to the number of sorted cells before true diversity and Gini coefficients were calculated with the tcR R package. The overlap coefficient, calculated on TCRB nucleotide sequences, was used to measure repertoire sharing. Out-of-frame TCRB sequences from naive cells were analyzed to stand in for the pre-selection repertoire. TCRdb holds this immuneACCESS table with in-frame rearrangements only. Some clones are missing; in checked studies, unresolved V genes explain under half, and the rest has no known cause. V, J and clone size derive from that table, while D and trimming were established from the DNA sequence. This sample is represented by a few hundred thousand clones; approximately 16% of them were singletons. The ten top clones hold about 0.018% of the sample.

The CDR3 spans 13 residues, from the cysteine through the phenylalanine. The entry retains the CDR3 DNA only, 39 bases that are in frame from base 1. Ends trimmed: V by 3 bases, J by 3 bases; bases unmatched to a gene: 2. Per the germline V gene (reference sequence), SEHNR is the CDR1 and FQNEAQ is the CDR2. From each donor, a single peripheral blood sample of about 120 mL on average was drawn into heparinised tubes. Naive, central memory, regulatory and stem cell-like memory CD4+ T cells were sorted on a BD FACSAria II using a panel including CD45RO, CCR7, CD25, CD127, CD95 and CD27. Every sorted population had a purity above 95%. PBMCs were separated immediately by Lymphoprep density gradient centrifugation and were stained directly, without being cultured. To minimize batch effects, samples were stained and sorted in pairs, one healthy donor with one patient per experiment.

The rearranged chain carries TRBV7-9 and TRBJ2-7, and 7 junction bases match TRBD1. The source is a woman aged 18-35 years in good health. Material for sequencing was naive CD4+ T cells from blood. Per the publication, the cell subset or site label means: true naive CD4+ T cells. The CDR3 reads as follows: CASSLPGGYEQYF. The nucleotides are TGTGCCAGCAGCTTGCCAGGGGGCTACGAGCAGTACTTC. Extended through the reference TRBV7-9 and TRBJ2-7 proteins, this CDR3 yields the full variable domain: DTGVSQNPRHKITKRGQNVTFRCDPISEHNRLYWYRQTLGQGPEFLTYFQNEAQLEKSRLLSDRFSAERPKGSFSTLEIQRTEQGDSAMYLCASSLPGGYEQYFGPGTRLTVT.